This paragraph reports one T cell receptor (beta chain). This clone has a handful of counts. This clone's antigen is unknown. Qualities for individual bases were not recorded, and no much larger clone is one base off. The sample belongs to a study of cytomegalovirus exposure and HLA in healthy donors (dated by TCRdb to 2015 to 2018). Regarding the study in general: According to an earlier analysis of 450 to 650 of the donors, 200 million or so T cells yielded 90 million to 130 million unique TCR beta sequences and around 280 Gb of sequence data. Alongside the repertoire data, information on donor age, sex, ethnicity and CMV serostatus was compiled. Roughly five DR-DQ haplotypes were treated as single units for association and clustering because of strong linkage in the cohort. The study combined high-throughput TCR immunosequencing, statistical association of individual TCRs with disease status, and machine learning to predict cytomegalovirus infection status. Typing coverage varied by locus: about 629-630 donors for A, B, C, DRB1 and DQB1; under 550 for DQA1; 600 to 610 for DPA1; more than 450 for DPB1. An early release that covered about 600 HLA-typed donors contained about 300 gigabases of sequencing data and 70 million to 100 million unique TCR sequences. The study used immunosequencing to profile the T cell repertoires of approximately 630 subjects and linked those repertoires to cytomegalovirus serostatus. A later analysis re-examined previously published TCR beta repertoires from roughly 650 donors and added high-resolution HLA genotyping to investigate patterns of TCR occurrence. Every discovery cohort repertoire had been produced on one sequencing platform. Among about 360 genotyped donors of the cohort, an average of roughly 240,000 unique TCR beta nucleotide sequences were sequenced per donor, roughly 18% of them non-productive. A later genetic analysis took genome-wide SNP genotypes for 398 of the 666 donors and used that subset as a discovery cohort. Along with the roughly 670-subject first cohort, a separate validation cohort of over a hundred different subjects was used. An earlier analysis of about 600 of the donors used high-throughput TCR beta sequencing to judge whether each TCR beta V gene segment behaved as functional or pseudogenic. In the later analysis, no new phenotypic data were used to find candidate immune exposures; instead, reliance was placed on TCR beta sequences and their occurrence across donors. Both class I and class II loci were covered by HLA typing, at four-digit resolution. Of the approximately 370 genotyped donors, 75% to 85% were placed in the genetic ancestry cluster associated with self-reported Caucasian donors. The aim of the study was to test whether cataloging public T cell receptors could identify signatures of past pathogen exposure.

The cohort comprised 666 healthy bone marrow donors. All cohort members were sampled while nominally healthy, although unrecorded immune exposures were likely present. The donor tested CMV seropositive and was one of the 289 seropositive cohort members. Each donor provided a peripheral blood sample, and peripheral blood mononuclear cells were used for TCR beta sequencing. Genomic DNA extraction from the blood cell samples was performed with the Qiagen DNeasy Blood Extraction Kit. From its cysteine to its phenylalanine, the CDR3 spans 12 amino acids. CDR3 DNA is the only sequence kept; it has 36 bases, read in frame from the first base. Relative to germline, V is 1 base shorter and J is 4 bases shorter, with 6 bases between their ends. Per the germline V gene, SGHRS is the CDR1 and YFSETQ is the CDR2. The library was built by means of the immunoSEQ multiplex PCR assay. The multiplex PCR relied on a mix of 60 forward primers for TCR Vbeta segments and 13 reverse primers for TCR Jbeta segments. A multiplex PCR assay on genomic DNA amplified the CDR3 region of rearranged TCR beta genes. The amplified TCR beta libraries were sequenced on the Illumina HiSeq System as 87-base-pair reads. In the source study's methods: A later analysis tallied 70 million to 100 million unique TCR beta chains across the 666 repertoires, and 10 million to 11 million of those chains were shared by two or more donors. Raw reads were error-corrected and collapsed into unique sequences by a nearest-neighbor algorithm in which closely related sequences were merged to remove PCR and sequencing errors. CDR3 sequences were aligned to IMGT reference sequences to assign V, D and J gene segments. Each retained sequence needed at least a six-nucleotide match to both a V gene segment and a J gene segment. Rearrangements were classified as productive when the CDR3 lacked stop codons and remained in frame with V and J, and all other rearrangements were classified as non-productive. Following IMGT convention, CDR3 was defined as the stretch from the second conserved V-encoded cysteine to the conserved J-encoded phenylalanine. The earlier analysis of 587 of the donors excluded any sequence lacking an unambiguous match to a single V gene segment. In an earlier analysis of approximately 590 of the donors, a V segment was called functional when productive rearrangements were above 56.7%, and segregating when the standard deviation between donors exceeded 5%. A statistical classification framework was developed to diagnose cytomegalovirus status using the catalog of TCR beta chain sequences. A later analysis assigned V and J genes by comparing TCR nucleotide sequences with IMGT/GENE-DB human TR gene sequences. In a later analysis, CDR3 sequences and most-parsimonious VDJ recombination scenarios were assigned using the TCRdist pipeline. In a later analysis, each TCR beta chain was defined by its CDR3 amino acid sequence together with its V-gene family, and reads lacking a unique V-gene family were excluded. To address suspected cross-contamination and a sequencing artifact, a later analysis removed around 590 highly shared, low-generation-probability nucleotide sequences. In a later analysis, a clonal expansion index was calculated for each public chain from normalized within-repertoire ranks of inferred template counts. Generation probabilities in a later analysis came from a VDJ recombination model fitted to out-of-frame rearrangements, and those results were checked against IGoR. A later analysis scored TCR-TCR, TCR-HLA and TCR-CMV co-occurrence with hypergeometric tests, applying a repertoire-size bias correction to TCR pairs. In a later analysis, false discovery rates were estimated by permuting HLA or CMV assignments 20 times. In a later analysis, co-occurring TCRs were grouped using DBSCAN, with TCRdist sequence similarity added in when clustering inside HLA-allele-positive subsets. For co-occurrence clustering, repertoires with fewer than 30,000 or more than 120,000 public chains were excluded, along with four to six repertoires with anomalous nucleotide sharing. TCRdb provides this immuneACCESS table in a form limited to in-frame rearrangements. Some clones are lacking; in checked studies, under half of them reflect an unresolved V gene, and why the rest are absent is not known. V and J calls and clone size follow that table, whereas D and trimming were derived from the DNA. This sample is represented by fewer than 250,000 clones; about 77% of them were singletons. The top ten hold 2.1% of the sample.

What the authors observed across the whole study: In vitro tests confirmed that three of the cytomegalovirus-associated TCR beta chains recognize cytomegalovirus antigens. At a false discovery rate of 0.05, a later analysis linked about 17,000 TCR beta sequences to specific HLA alleles. According to a later analysis, parvovirus B19, influenza, CMV and Epstein-Barr virus appeared linked to several top co-occurrence clusters. The earlier analysis of approximately 540 of the donors excluded fewer than 20 rarely observed V segments, including chromosome 9 orphons, because counts were too low. V-gene and J-gene trimming of TCR beta chains was associated with a missense DCLRE1C variant in a later genetic analysis, and the association was replicated in an independent cohort. Because the 87-base-pair reads could not distinguish some IMGT-functional V segments, including TRBV6-2 and TRBV6-3, those segments were excluded. In this cohort, only TCR beta chains were sequenced, and detectable features were limited by the absence of alpha or paired-chain data. In a later genetic analysis, fewer N-insertions in productive TCRs were reported among donors in an Asian-associated ancestry cluster than the approximately 630-donor mean. The sequencing pipeline was judged likely to have produced a cluster of highly shared sequence variants as a technical artifact. Linkage disequilibrium might explain the correlated functional status among segregating V segments, but an unknown experimental factor could not be excluded. When HLA alleles, especially DR and DQ, strongly co-occurred, attributing TCR associations to individual alleles was difficult. A later analysis found that TCR association rates varied across HLA loci, with DRB1 alleles showing the most associated TCRs and HLA-C alleles the fewest. A further reported finding was that TCR beta sequences accurately predicted the HLA-A and HLA-B alleles for most subjects in the first cohort. According to the authors, the approach could potentially be generalized to other disease states and immunological phenotypes. The only immune exposure information available for the cohort was CMV serostatus. Most CMV-associated TCR beta chains appeared to be HLA-restricted in a later analysis, and the HLA associations seemed to be driven largely by CMV exposure. The study listed 150 to 200 TCR beta chains as associated with cytomegalovirus. Cytomegalovirus status was reported to be diagnosed by the classifier with high specificity and sensitivity in both the original and validation cohorts. While some public TCRs were present in many individuals, most TCR sequences turned up only very rarely across donors. Because some donors lacked HLA typing at each locus, the association tests relied only on the typed subset. A later analysis found that HLA-associated TCR beta chains were more clonally expanded and had lower generation probabilities than equally common non-associated chains. Presence/absence analyses assumed roughly uniform sequencing depth across donors, an assumption that may not hold. In an earlier analysis of over 550 of the donors, most TCR beta V segments were observed in productive rearrangements about 90% or about 30% of the time, broadly matching IMGT annotations.

The sample was PBMCs. This sequence was found in a young woman in good health and CMV-seropositive. The V and J genes are TRBV5-1 and TRBJ2-7; D gene: possibly TRBD2, on 5 matching bases. CDR3 protein: CASSLSGYEQYF. The DNA reads TGCGCCAGCAGCTTGAGCGGTTACGAGCAGTACTTC. Reference TRBV5-1 and TRBJ2-7 genes cover what lies past the CDR3, so the full variable domain is KAGVTQTPRYLIKTRGQQVTLSCSPISGHRSVSWYQQTPGQGLQFLFEYFSETQRNKGNFPGRFSGRQFSNSRSEMNVSTLELGDSALYLCASSLSGYEQYFGPGTRLTVT.